Below, 26 T cell receptor beta chains from the same sample are listed, as sequenced in a study of blood T cell repertoires in COVID-19. Here immunoSEQ multiplex PCR was the method, and the copy in TCRdb shows in-frame clones only, minus some. The sample gives around 300,000 clones, over 75% of which show up once; approximately 4% is in the top ten. Sequencing was performed on peripheral blood. The receptors originated from a woman aged 50 to 60 with active or convalescent COVID-19.

Only a few counts were recorded for this clone. The CDR3 DNA reads TGTGCCTGGAGGGAACCGGGACTCCTCGTCTCCTACAATGAGCAGTTCTTC. Translated: CAWREPGLLVSYNEQFF. The chain carries TRBV30 and TRBJ2-1; D is perhaps TRBD2 (6 bases). The germline V gene encodes CDR1 GTSNPN and CDR2 SVGIG (reference sequence). This CDR3 is 17 amino acids long. Trimming shortened V by 3 bases and J by 0 bases, and 18 bases separated the two germline ends.

This clone was seen at least ten times. V gene TRBV7-9 combines with J gene TRBJ1-1, with 7 bases matching TRBD1. Per germline, CDR1 SEHNR and CDR2 FQNEAQ (reference sequence). The CDR3 sequence is 14 residues long. Trimming removed 5 bases from V and 7 bases from J; junction bases left unmatched: 10. In nucleotides, the CDR3 is TGTGCCAGCAGCCCGCCGAGGGGGCAGGATGAAGCTTTCTTT. Encoded protein: CASSPPRGQDEAFF. Full variable domain (remainder filled in from reference TRBV7-9 and TRBJ1-1): DTGVSQNPRHKITKRGQNVTFRCDPISEHNRLYWYRQTLGQGPEFLTYFQNEAQLEKSRLLSDRFSAERPKGSFSTLEIQRTEQGDSAMYLCASSPPRGQDEAFFGQGTRLTVV.

This clone showed up just a few times. The chain uses TRBV5-5 and TRBJ1-2; maybe TRBD1 (5 bases). V lost 3 bases to trimming and J lost 0 bases, with 12 bases between them. Germline lookup yields CDR1 SGHKS and CDR2 YYEKEE (reference sequence). The CDR3 runs 15 residues. The CDR3 sequence: CASSSNRKTNYGYTF. The CDR3 DNA sequence: TGTGCCAGCAGCTCGAACAGGAAAACTAACTATGGCTACACCTTC.

The J gene is TRBJ1-3, the V gene TRBV28, with D maybe TRBD1 (6 bases). V lost 6 bases and J 4 bases, leaving 10 bases between the germline ends. This CDR3 comprises 13 residues. The germline V gene has CDR1 MDHEN and CDR2 SYDVKM. In DNA, the CDR3 is TGTGCCAGCAGCACAGGGACAGGAAACACCATATATTTT. It is translated as CASSTGTGNTIYF. The full variable domain, its missing parts supplied by reference TRBV28 and TRBJ1-3, is DVKVTQSSRYLVKRTGEKVFLECVQDMDHENMFWYRQDPGLGLRLIYFSYDVKMKEKGDIPEGYSVSREKKERFSLILESASTNQTSMYLCASSTGTGNTIYFGEGSWLTVV.

The chain carries TRBV28 and TRBJ1-1, with D possibly being TRBD1 (5 bases). This CDR3 region has 12 residues. Looked up from germline, CDR1 is MDHEN and CDR2 is SYDVKM. The V end lost 4 bases, the J end lost 8 bases, and 11 bases lay between the germline ends. This CDR3 reads CASSSGPGEAFF. The CDR3 DNA follows: TGTGCCAGCAGTTCTGGTCCAGGGGAAGCTTTCTTT.

The rearrangement joins TRBV19 to TRBJ2-1; 10 bases are a match to TRBD2. In germline, CDR1 is LNHDA, CDR2 SQIVND (reference sequence). The trim removed 5 bases at V and 3 bases at J, leaving 7 bases unmatched. The CDR3 consists of 16 residues. The CDR3 is CASSPSGSLNYNEQFF. The CDR3 DNA is TGTGCCAGTAGTCCTAGCGGGAGTTTGAACTACAATGAGCAGTTCTTC.

This chain uses TRBV5-4 with TRBJ2-7; 9 nucleotides match TRBD1. From germline, CDR1 is SGHNT and CDR2 YYREEE (reference sequence). Trimming removed 3 bases from V and 3 bases from J; junction bases left unmatched: 7. The CDR3 contains 15 residues. CDR3 residues: CASSSREGQGYEQYF. CDR3 DNA: TGTGCCAGCAGCTCTAGGGAGGGACAGGGCTACGAGCAGTACTTC.

The CDR3 region is CASSHRGTSNEQYF. The CDR3 DNA sequence: TGTGCCAGCAGCCACCGGGGGACTAGCAACGAGCAGTACTTC. This chain joins TRBV6-2 or TRBV6-3 and TRBJ2-7, with 9 positions matching TRBD2. This CDR3 contains 14 residues. V trimming: 6 bases; J trimming: 5 bases; junction bases outside the gene matches: 8. Germline V gene lookup returns CDR1 MNHEY and CDR2 SVGEGT.

V and J are TRBV28 and TRBJ2-1, with D possibly matching TRBD2 (5 bases). Per the germline V gene, CDR1 is MDHEN and CDR2 is SYDVKM. CDR3 size: 15 residues. With 5 bases removed from V and 7 bases from J, the gap between germline ends came to 18 bases. The CDR3 DNA reads as TGTGCCAGCAGTCTCCTCCGGCTAGCAAAGAATGAGCAGTTCTTC. Translation gives CASSLLRLAKNEQFF. Full variable domain (missing parts from reference TRBV28 and TRBJ2-1): DVKVTQSSRYLVKRTGEKVFLECVQDMDHENMFWYRQDPGLGLRLIYFSYDVKMKEKGDIPEGYSVSREKKERFSLILESASTNQTSMYLCASSLLRLAKNEQFFGPGTRLTVL.

The chain couples TRBV29-1 to TRBJ1-2, with TRBD1 matching 8 bases. This CDR3 spans 13 amino acids. V was pared by 4 bases and J by 2 bases, with 3 bases of the junction left unmatched. Germline V gene data show CDR1 as SQVTM and CDR2 as ANQGSEA. CDR3 sequence reads: CSVGGTGNYGYTF. CDR3 nucleotides: TGCAGCGTTGGGGGGACAGGAAACTATGGCTACACCTTC.

The chain combines TRBV3-1 (or the pseudogene TRBV3-2) with TRBJ1-5; D is possibly TRBD1 (6 bases). Germline loops: CDR1 LGHDT, CDR2 YNNKEL (reference sequence). This CDR3 is 16 amino acids long. With 1 base removed from V and 2 bases from J, the gap between germline ends came to 12 bases. The CDR3 sequence: CASSQAGRGGNQPQHF. As DNA, the CDR3 is TGTGCCAGCAGCCAAGCGGGCAGGGGTGGCAATCAGCCCCAGCATTTT.

This clone is a singleton in its sample. This chain links TRBV6-5 with TRBJ2-7; possible D gene TRBD2, 6 bases. Trimming shortened V by 6 bases and J by 0 bases, and 15 bases separated the two germline ends. Germline V gene lookup returns CDR1 MNHEY and CDR2 SVGAGI. The CDR3 sequence is 15 residues long. This chain's CDR3 is CASRNWGGDSYEQYF. In DNA form, the CDR3 reads TGTGCCAGCAGGAATTGGGGAGGTGACTCCTACGAGCAGTACTTC.

The DNA of the CDR3 is TGTGCCACCAGTGATCACCGGGACTATGACAATGAGCAGTTCTTC. It is translated as CATSDHRDYDNEQFF. The V gene is TRBV24-1, the J gene TRBJ2-1, with TRBD2 identical over 7 bases. Trimming took 3 bases from V and 5 from J; bases not matched to a gene: 6. Germline V gives CDR1 KGHDR, CDR2 SFDVKD. CDR3 size: 15 residues.

The chain combines TRBV6-1 with TRBJ1-3; 10 bases map to TRBD1. V gave up 4 bases and J gave up 4 bases; unmatched junction bases: 7. Germline values: CDR1 MNHNS, CDR2 SASEGT. The CDR3 runs to 16 residues. The CDR3 region has the DNA TGTGCCAGCAGTGCCAGGGACAGGGGAAAAGGAAACACCATATATTTT. It specifies CASSARDRGKGNTIYF.

This clone was recorded a few times. This chain uses TRBV7-9 with TRBJ1-5; perhaps TRBD1 as D (5 bases). The CDR3 is 17 amino acids. The germline gives CDR1 SEHNR, CDR2 FQNEAQ (reference sequence). V gave up 1 base and J gave up 2 bases, with 15 bases separating them. CDR3 loop: CASSLDPGEAGNQPQHF. As DNA, the CDR3 is TGTGCCAGCAGCTTAGACCCGGGGGAGGCCGGCAATCAGCCCCAGCATTTT.

This clone was counted once. The rearrangement uses TRBV27 and TRBJ2-6; D gene ambiguous. This CDR3 is 15 amino acids long. Germline V gene sequence: CDR1 MNHEY, CDR2 SMNVEV (reference sequence). The germline V and J ends were trimmed by 1 base and 0 bases, with 4 bases remaining between them. The CDR3 DNA reads TGTGCCAGCAGTTTATTGAGCTCTGGGGCCAACGTCCTGACTTTC. The encoded protein is CASSLLSSGANVLTF.

V usage is TRBV24-1 and J usage is TRBJ2-7; 7 positions match TRBD1. CDR1 is KGHDR and CDR2 is SFDVKD in the germline V gene. V lost 3 bases and J lost 1; bases outside the gene matches: 2. This CDR3 is 14 amino acids long. CDR3 sequence (DNA): TGTGCCACCAGTGATCGACAGGGTTCCTACGAGCAGTACTTC. Translation: CATSDRQGSYEQYF.

The gene calls are TRBV4-2 and TRBJ2-4; D might be TRBD2 (7 bases). CDR1 and CDR2 (germline): LGHNA, YNFKEQ. The CDR3 extends over 20 amino acids. Trimming took 0 bases from V and 0 from J, leaving 21 bases between them. Written as DNA, the CDR3 is TGTGCCAGCAGCCAAGATCGGAGTGGGGGCGGGGGCCTAGCCAAAAACATTCAGTACTTC. Translation: CASSQDRSGGGGLAKNIQYF.

This chain connects TRBV5-5 to TRBJ1-1; 7 positions agree with TRBD1. V gave up 4 bases and J gave up 0 bases; unmatched junction bases: 6. Germline CDR1 reads SGHKS; CDR2 reads YYEKEE (reference sequence). The CDR3 extends over 15 amino acids. This CDR3 reads CASSTGDWMNTEAFF. In nucleotides, the CDR3 is TGTGCCAGCAGCACAGGGGATTGGATGAACACTGAAGCTTTCTTT.

The chain employs TRBV6-2 or TRBV6-3 and TRBJ2-2; 13 bases are shared with TRBD2. With 5 bases clipped from V and 2 bases from J, the junction kept 5 bases outside the gene matches. The germline V gene has CDR1 MNHEY and CDR2 SVGEGT. The CDR3 runs 17 residues. CDR3: CASSKGLAGSNTGELFF. DNA for the CDR3: TGTGCCAGCAGTAAGGGACTAGCGGGATCAAACACCGGGGAGCTGTTTTTT.

V and J are TRBV7-2 and TRBJ2-2; 9 bases agree with TRBD2. The CDR3 is 16 amino acids. Germline loops: CDR1 SGHTA, CDR2 FQGNSA. With V trimmed by 5 bases and J by 6 bases, 10 bases remained unmatched. CDR3 region: CASSRLAGAMPGELFF. The CDR3 DNA follows: TGTGCCAGCAGCCGTTTAGCGGGAGCAATGCCCGGGGAGCTGTTTTTT. The whole variable domain, remainder taken from reference TRBV7-2 and TRBJ2-2, is GAGVSQSPSNKVTEKGKDVELRCDPISGHTALYWYRQSLGQGLEFLIYFQGNSAPDKSGLPSDRFSAERTGGSVSTLTIQRTQQEDSAVYLCASSRLAGAMPGELFFGEGSRLTVL.

The V and J genes are TRBV28 and TRBJ2-5, with D possibly matching TRBD2 (5 bases). The V gene lost 2 bases and the J gene lost 1 base, with 11 bases spanning the gap. Germline V gene lookup returns CDR1 MDHEN and CDR2 SYDVKM. This CDR3 contains 15 residues. The CDR3 DNA reads TGTGCCAGCAGTTTAGCCCTGGGAGCCCAAGAGACCCAGTACTTC. Translating gives CASSLALGAQETQYF.

The chain uses TRBV12-3 or TRBV12-4 and TRBJ2-2, with D unclear. CDR3 size: 13 residues. Deletions cut 0 bases from V and 7 bases from J, with 6 bases between. The CDR3 DNA follows: TGTGCCAGCAGTTTAGCCTCCTACGGGGAGCTGTTTTTT. This codes for CASSLASYGELFF.

The rearrangement uses TRBV9 and TRBJ2-5; 9 positions agree with TRBD2. CDR3 size: 15 residues. The J segment lost 4 bases and the V segment lost 4 bases, leaving 8 bases of the junction unmatched. Germline lookup yields CDR1 SGDLS and CDR2 YYNGEE. This chain's CDR3 is CASSSAHSGGETQYF. The CDR3 DNA is TGTGCCAGCAGCTCTGCCCATAGCGGGGGAGAGACCCAGTACTTC.

The chain combines TRBV11-2 with TRBJ1-1; D not resolved. Germline V gives CDR1 SGHAT, CDR2 FQNNGV. The germline V and J ends were trimmed by 3 bases and 7 bases, with 9 bases remaining between them. The CDR3 length is 12 residues. The CDR3 loop is CASSFSGREAFF. Here the CDR3 DNA reads TGTGCCAGCAGCTTTAGTGGTCGTGAAGCTTTCTTT.

V is TRBV30 and J is TRBJ2-3; 7 bases are shared with TRBD2. Germline CDR1 and CDR2: GTSNPN and SVGIG (reference sequence). This CDR3 region has 15 residues. Trimming took 0 bases from V and 4 from J; bases not matched to a gene: 7. CDR3: CAWSVYGGSADTQYF. The CDR3 region has the DNA TGTGCCTGGAGTGTATACGGCGGGAGCGCAGATACGCAGTATTTT.